A single sample gave rise to the 32 T cell receptor beta chains below, sequenced in a study of blood T cell repertoires in COVID-19. Using immunoSEQ multiplex PCR, the repertoire was profiled, and TCRdb retains in-frame clones only, with some absent. The sample carries tens of thousands of clones, 70% to 90% recorded once. The sequenced material came from peripheral blood. The receptors stem from an elderly woman with active or convalescent COVID-19.

V and J are TRBV21-1 and TRBJ2-7; the DNA was not used to check the table's D call, TRBD1. TRBV21-1 is a pseudogene segment. The CDR3 runs to 13 residues. The CDR3 nucleotides are TGTGCCAGCAGCAAAGGGACAGGGGGCGAGCAGTACTTC. It specifies CASSKGTGGEQYF.

The J gene is TRBJ1-6, the V gene TRBV11-3; TRBD1 is a possible D gene (6 bases). Germline V gene data show CDR1 as SGHNT and CDR2 as YENEEA. The V gene lost 4 bases and the J gene lost 10 bases, with 14 bases spanning the gap. The CDR3 covers 14 residues. The CDR3 spells CASSYTGSRSPLHF. CDR3 in DNA: TGTGCCAGCAGCTACACAGGGTCGAGGTCACCCCTCCACTTT.

The J gene is TRBJ1-1, the V gene TRBV18, with 9 nucleotides matching TRBD1. CDR3 length: 15 residues. Germline values: CDR1 KGHSH, CDR2 LQKENI. The junction had 6 bases not matched to a gene; V was cut back by 4 bases and J by 3 bases. The CDR3 reads CASSRARTGDTEAFF. The DNA of the CDR3 is TGTGCCAGCTCACGGGCGAGGACAGGGGACACTGAAGCTTTCTTT.

The chain links TRBV5-1 to TRBJ2-2, with TRBD2 matching over 9 bases. CDR3 length equals 17 residues. V dropped 0 bases and J dropped 3; count of bases not matched to a gene: 6. The germline gives CDR1 SGHRS, CDR2 YFSETQ. CDR3 coding DNA: TGCGCCAGCAGCTTGGCCCGGCGGGAGGGGGACACCGGGGAGCTGTTTTTT. This translates into CASSLARREGDTGELFF.

The chain recombines TRBV6-2 or TRBV6-3 with TRBJ2-3; 12 nucleotides line up with TRBD2. From germline, CDR1 is MNHEY and CDR2 SVGEGT. V shed 6 bases, J shed 9 bases, and the junction held 10 bases outside the gene matches. The CDR3 extends over 15 amino acids. The CDR3 reads CASSSSGGALRTQYF. In nucleotides, the CDR3 is TGTGCCAGCAGCTCTAGCGGGGGGGCTCTTCGGACGCAGTATTTT.

The rearrangement links TRBV6-1 to TRBJ1-5, with D possibly matching TRBD1 (6 bases). The germline V and J ends were trimmed by 2 bases and 0 bases, with 29 bases remaining between them. The CDR3 has 22 residues. Germline V gene data show CDR1 as MNHNS and CDR2 as SASEGT. The CDR3, as DNA: TGTGCCAGCAGTGAAAATAGCTACAGGGCCCTGGCGGCTTATTATAGCAATCAGCCCCAGCATTTT. Protein: CASSENSYRALAAYYSNQPQHF.

J is TRBJ2-3 and V is TRBV7-9; possibly TRBD1 for D (8 bases). V was trimmed by 4 bases and J by 2 bases, leaving 16 bases between them. From germline, CDR1 is SEHNR and CDR2 FQNEAQ (reference sequence). The CDR3 totals 16 residues. The DNA of the CDR3 is TGTGCCAGCAGCTCCAGCGGGACAGGTTACACAGATACGCAGTATTTT. It specifies CASSSSGTGYTDTQYF.

The V call is TRBV27, the J call TRBJ1-5, with 8 bases fitting TRBD1. The CDR3 is 13 residues long. The V and J ends lost 7 bases and 2 bases, in that order; junction bases with no gene match: 1. CDR1 is MNHEY, CDR2 SMNVEV, per germline (reference sequence). The CDR3 coding sequence is TGTGCCAGCACAGGGGGCGGCAATCAGCCCCAGCATTTT. Translating gives CASTGGGNQPQHF.

This chain connects TRBV28 to TRBJ2-5; 7 bases line up with TRBD1. After removal of 6 bases from V and 0 bases from J, the junction contained 4 bases not matched to a gene. CDR1 MDHEN and CDR2 SYDVKM come from the germline V gene. The CDR3 loop spans 14 amino acids. CDR3 residues: CASSRTGNQETQYF. As DNA, the CDR3 is TGTGCCAGCAGCCGGACAGGCAACCAAGAGACCCAGTACTTC.

The gene calls are TRBV6-5 and TRBJ1-5, with D perhaps matching TRBD1 (6 bases). CDR1 and CDR2 from the germline V gene are MNHEY and SVGAGI. The CDR3 has 14 amino acids. Trimming pared 7 bases from V and 7 bases from J, leaving 17 bases between. The CDR3 sequence: CASIASGVDQPQHF. DNA for the CDR3: TGTGCCAGCATCGCTTCAGGGGTCGACCAGCCCCAGCATTTT.

This sequence joins TRBV4-3 and TRBJ1-4, with 8 bases matching TRBD1. The CDR3 has 15 residues. The V segment lost 2 bases and the J segment 6 bases; nucleotides outside the gene matches: 5. Germline-derived CDR1 and CDR2 are LGHNA and YSLEER. CDR3 sequence: CASSQQTGGHEKLFF. The CDR3 DNA reads as TGCGCCAGCAGCCAACAAACAGGGGGTCATGAAAAACTGTTTTTT.

The chain uses TRBV5-5 and TRBJ1-2; a weak D match, TRBD1 (5 bases). This CDR3 has 12 amino acids. Trimming took 2 bases from V and 7 from J, leaving 9 bases between them. Germline CDR1 and CDR2: SGHKS and YYEKEE (reference sequence). CDR3 loop: CASSFQGPGYTF. CDR3 sequence (DNA): TGTGCCAGCAGCTTTCAGGGTCCTGGCTACACCTTC.

This chain joins TRBV7-9 and TRBJ2-6; D is uncertain. Per germline, CDR1 SEHNR and CDR2 FQNEAQ (reference sequence). This CDR3 has 15 residues. Trimming cost V 2 bases and J 2 bases, with 7 bases left between them. CDR3 DNA sequence: TGTGCCAGCAGCTTACACAGTACTGGGGCCAACGTCCTGACTTTC. Protein product: CASSLHSTGANVLTF.

The rearrangement joins TRBV11-3 to TRBJ2-2; 7 nucleotides agree with TRBD1. The CDR3 covers 17 residues. J gave up 3 bases and V 0 bases, and 7 bases lay outside the gene matches. In germline, CDR1 is SGHNT, CDR2 YENEEA. The CDR3 coding sequence is TGTGCCAGCAGCTTAGAGGGACAGATACATTACACCGGGGAGCTGTTTTTT. Translation gives CASSLEGQIHYTGELFF.

A remark on this clone: The junction does not match germline at one end; this may be a read error. This chain connects TRBV4-1 to TRBJ2-1; D possibly corresponds to TRBD1 (5 bases). The CDR3 spans 17 residues. The germline V gene has CDR1 MGHRA and CDR2 YSYEKL. CDR3 protein: CASSKDRVGRLYNEQFF. The CDR3 region has the DNA TGCGCCAGCAGCAAAGATCGGGTGGGGCGGCTCTACAATGAGCAGTTCTTC.

For the CDR3, the DNA is TGTGCCAGCAACTATCGCTCTGGGGCCAACGTCCTGACTTTC. It encodes CASNYRSGANVLTF. This chain links TRBV6-6 with TRBJ2-6; D is unresolved. The CDR3 length is 14 residues. Trimming removed 7 bases at V and 0 bases at J, with 7 bases between. Germline CDR1 MNHNY, CDR2 SVGAGI (reference sequence).

The chain employs TRBV2 and TRBJ1-1, with 7 bases that match TRBD1. V lost 8 bases, J lost 4 bases, and 1 base stayed unmatched. Germline CDR1 SNHLY, CDR2 FYNNEI. CDR3 length: 11 residues. The CDR3 DNA reads TGTGCCAGCTCAGGGGGCACTGAAGCTTTCTTT. This sequence encodes CASSGGTEAFF.

This chain uses TRBV5-5 with TRBJ1-5; 12 bases map to TRBD1. Germline trimming cut 4 bases from V and 2 bases from J; bases unmatched to any gene: 7. CDR1 and CDR2 (germline): SGHKS, YYEKEE (reference sequence). This CDR3 region has 17 residues. The CDR3 DNA is TGTGCCAGCAGCAGGGGGGACAGGGGGCCAGGCAATCAGCCCCAGCATTTT. Encoded protein: CASSRGDRGPGNQPQHF.

The rearrangement uses TRBV28 and TRBJ1-4; 11 positions match TRBD1. Germline CDR1 reads MDHEN; CDR2 reads SYDVKM. The CDR3 is 15 amino acids. V gave up 5 bases and J gave up 10 bases; unmatched junction bases: 9. CDR3 sequence: CASSIPGQGGGKLFF. CDR3 DNA: TGTGCCAGCAGTATACCGGGACAGGGGGGAGGAAAACTGTTTTTT.

The chain has TRBV28 and TRBJ1-2, with a possible D match to TRBD1 (6 bases). Deletions cut 8 bases from V and 5 bases from J, with 9 bases between. This CDR3 contains 11 residues. Germline V gene sequence: CDR1 MDHEN, CDR2 SYDVKM. The CDR3 sequence is CASGTLYGYTF. The CDR3 DNA reads TGTGCCAGCGGGACACTTTATGGCTACACCTTC.

V gene TRBV7-2 combines with J gene TRBJ1-1; D call uncertain. The CDR3 runs to 13 residues. V was shortened by 10 bases and J by 1 base, with 13 bases between the two germline ends. Germline V gene sequence: CDR1 SGHTA, CDR2 FQGNSA. For the CDR3, the DNA is TGTGCCACCGGGAGGGATGGGAACACTGAAGCTTTCTTT. This codes for CATGRDGNTEAFF.

The chain employs TRBV27 and TRBJ1-1; D call uncertain. CDR1 and CDR2 (germline): MNHEY, SMNVEV (reference sequence). V dropped 3 bases and J dropped 1 base, with 6 bases sitting between them. The length of the CDR3 is 13 residues. The CDR3 sequence: CASSFTGNTEAFF. Written as DNA, the CDR3 is TGTGCCAGCAGTTTCACTGGGAACACTGAAGCTTTCTTT.

The chain carries TRBV7-9 and TRBJ2-3, with unresolved D. V gave up 5 bases and J gave up 2 bases, with 5 bases separating them. This CDR3 is built from 12 residues. Germline CDR1 SEHNR, CDR2 FQNEAQ (reference sequence). As DNA, the CDR3 is TGTGCCAGCAGCCCCAACACAGATACGCAGTATTTT. Translating it yields CASSPNTDTQYF.

The genes are TRBV7-9 and TRBJ1-1, with D perhaps TRBD1 (6 bases). The CDR3 loop spans 16 amino acids. Trimming stripped 4 bases from V and 6 bases from J, with 21 bases between. Germline CDR1 SEHNR, CDR2 FQNEAQ (reference sequence). The CDR3 bases are TGTGCCAGCAGCTCCCGACAGGTACGAACGTCGCCTGAAGCTTTCTTT. Translated, it gives CASSSRQVRTSPEAFF. Looking up the rest from reference TRBV7-9 and TRBJ1-1 gives the full variable domain: DTGVSQNPRHKITKRGQNVTFRCDPISEHNRLYWYRQTLGQGPEFLTYFQNEAQLEKSRLLSDRFSAERPKGSFSTLEIQRTEQGDSAMYLCASSSRQVRTSPEAFFGQGTRLTVV.

The V gene is TRBV27, the J gene TRBJ2-1; maybe TRBD1 (5 bases). The CDR3 is 17 amino acids. The V and J ends lost 0 bases and 6 bases respectively, with 18 bases between them. Germline V lookup: CDR1 MNHEY, CDR2 SMNVEV (reference sequence). The CDR3 loop is CASSLSRWGSDPNEQFF. As DNA, the CDR3 is TGTGCCAGCAGTTTATCCCGATGGGGCTCCGACCCCAATGAGCAGTTCTTC.

The rearrangement links TRBV3-1 (or the pseudogene TRBV3-2) to TRBJ1-1; D remains ambiguous. Trimming removed 1 base at V and 0 bases at J, with 6 bases between. The CDR3 totals 14 residues. Germline V gene sequence: CDR1 LGHDT, CDR2 YNNKEL (reference sequence). The CDR3: CASSQVSVNTEAFF. CDR3 bases: TGTGCCAGCAGCCAAGTCTCGGTGAACACTGAAGCTTTCTTT.

This chain uses TRBV4-1 with TRBJ2-7; 8 bases line up with TRBD2. The CDR3 covers 16 residues. Trimming took 3 bases from V and 1 from J; bases not matched to a gene: 8. Germline CDR1 and CDR2: MGHRA and YSYEKL. In nucleotides, the CDR3 is TGCGCCAGCAGCCAGCCTCCGGGACTAGGGTCCTACGAGCAGTACTTC. Protein sequence: CASSQPPGLGSYEQYF.

The chain links TRBV5-5 to TRBJ2-1, with 10 bases fitting TRBD2. This CDR3 is 16 amino acids long. Germline V CDR1 and CDR2: SGHKS, YYEKEE (reference sequence). J was trimmed by 7 bases and V by 6 bases; bases with no gene match: 13. As DNA, the CDR3 is TGTGCCAGCATCTCGGGGGTAGCGGGAGGATATAATGAGCAGTTCTTC. The encoded protein is CASISGVAGGYNEQFF.

The rearrangement uses TRBV20-1 and TRBJ1-5, with 12 bases that match TRBD1. CDR3 length: 18 amino acids. Trimming cost V 6 bases and J 4 bases; bases outside gene matches: 16. From germline, CDR1 is DFQATT and CDR2 SNEGSKA (reference sequence). CDR3: CSASHPGQGARGNQPQHF. The CDR3 bases are TGCAGTGCCAGTCATCCGGGACAGGGGGCTCGTGGAAATCAGCCCCAGCATTTT.

This chain's CDR3 is CASRGQPSGANVLTF. In DNA form, the CDR3 reads TGTGCCAGCAGGGGACAGCCCTCTGGGGCCAACGTCCTGACTTTC. V and J are TRBV2 and TRBJ2-6, with TRBD1 matching 7 bases. This CDR3 is 15 amino acids long. The trim removed 6 bases at V and 0 bases at J, leaving 2 bases unmatched. Germline V gene lookup returns CDR1 SNHLY and CDR2 FYNNEI.

This clone was seen a few times. V and J are TRBV28 and TRBJ1-5; D unresolved. Between the trimmed V and J ends, which lost 6 bases and 1 base, there was a span of 7 bases. Germline lookup yields CDR1 MDHEN and CDR2 SYDVKM. The CDR3 is 13 residues long. The CDR3 coding sequence is TGTGCCAGCAGCCCACAGAGCAATCAGCCCCAGCATTTT. Its protein is CASSPQSNQPQHF.

This clone has just one count. V is TRBV14 and J is TRBJ2-5; a possible D gene is TRBD1 (6 bases). The CDR3 is 15 amino acids. The germline V and J ends were trimmed by 2 bases and 4 bases, with 14 bases remaining between them. Germline CDR1 reads SGHDN; CDR2 reads FVKESK. The CDR3 loop is CASSQRPGAAETQYF. DNA of the CDR3: TGTGCCAGCAGCCAACGGCCAGGGGCGGCAGAGACCCAGTACTTC.